These 21 T cell receptor beta chains originate from one sample sequenced in a study of identical twins. TCRdb reprocessed the 5' RACE reads with MiXCR, giving one entry per CDR3 protein. In the table there are 520,000 or so distinct CDR3 sequences, roughly a fifth of which are singletons. These same data were also listed under a study on T cells expressing NK-cell markers.

The sequenced sample was CD4+ T cells sorted from blood. These receptors were collected from a woman in her late teens or twenties in good health.

The chain has TRBV7-3 and TRBJ2-1, with 10 bases lining up with TRBD2. From germline, CDR1 is SGHTA and CDR2 FQGTGA. J was trimmed by 7 bases and V by 5 bases; bases with no gene match: 17. The CDR3 consists of 18 residues. The CDR3 loop is CASSRTAGGPAGKNEQFF. The CDR3 DNA reads as TGTGCCAGCAGCCGGACAGCGGGGGGGCCGGCTGGTAAAAATGAGCAGTTCTTC.

In this sample, this clonotype turned up many times. This chain links TRBV5-1 with TRBJ1-1; D is undetermined. The CDR3 has 13 residues. Trimming cost V 3 bases and J 0 bases, with 6 bases left between them. Germline V CDR1 and CDR2: SGHRS, YFSETQ. CDR3 in amino acids: CASSSPLNTEAFF. The CDR3, as DNA: TGCGCCAGCAGCTCCCCCCTGAACACTGAAGCTTTCTTT.

The V gene is TRBV24-1, the J gene TRBJ2-3, with 9 bases fitting TRBD2. The germline CDR1 and CDR2 sequences are KGHDR and SFDVKD. CDR3 length: 16 amino acids. J lost 3 bases, V lost 4 bases, and 7 bases had no gene match. The CDR3 sequence is CATSDQTSGATDTQYF. In DNA, the CDR3 is TGTGCCACCAGTGACCAGACTAGCGGAGCAACAGATACGCAGTATTTT.

The sample holds a few counts of this clonotype. The V call is TRBV27, the J call TRBJ2-5; possibly TRBD2 for D (5 bases). The V end lost 3 bases, the J end lost 5 bases, and 19 bases lay between the germline ends. The germline CDR1 and CDR2 sequences are MNHEY and SMNVEV (reference sequence). CDR3 length: 16 residues. CDR3 sequence: CASSFSPSSGGETQYF. Written as DNA, the CDR3 is TGTGCCAGCAGTTTTTCCCCATCTTCCGGCGGGGAGACCCAGTACTTC.

This clonotype appeared a few times. The chain has TRBV7-9 and TRBJ2-1; a possible D gene is TRBD2 (6 bases). The CDR3 totals 16 residues. Trimming removed 4 bases at V and 7 bases at J, with 20 bases between. The germline CDR1 and CDR2 sequences are SEHNR and FQNEAQ (reference sequence). The DNA of the CDR3 is TGTGCCAGCAGCTCCGCGTCGGGACTGGGACCTAATGAGCAGTTCTTC. This encodes CASSSASGLGPNEQFF. The variable domain in full, with the rest retrieved from reference TRBV7-9 and TRBJ2-1, is DTGVSQNPRHKITKRGQNVTFRCDPISEHNRLYWYRQTLGQGPEFLTYFQNEAQLEKSRLLSDRFSAERPKGSFSTLEIQRTEQGDSAMYLCASSSASGLGPNEQFFGPGTRLTVL.

This clonotype was observed at least ten times. This CDR3 reads CAVGPNEQFF. CDR3 in DNA: TGTGCCGTGGGCCCAAATGAGCAGTTCTTC. This chain uses TRBV12-3 or TRBV12-4 with TRBJ2-1; D unclear. V shed 11 bases and J shed 7 bases, with 9 bases lying between them. The CDR3 runs to 10 residues.

In this sample, this clonotype turned up a few times. J is TRBJ1-2 and V is TRBV9, with D hard to call. There are 12 residues in the CDR3. V gave up 3 bases and J gave up 3 bases, with 6 bases separating them. CDR1 SGDLS and CDR2 YYNGEE come from the germline V gene. CDR3 nucleotides: TGTGCCAGCAGCGACGTCTACTATGGCTACACCTTC. This translates into CASSDVYYGYTF.

This clonotype came up a few times. V gene TRBV18 combines with J gene TRBJ2-5; D unresolved. The germline gives CDR1 KGHSH, CDR2 LQKENI. The V gene lost 3 bases and the J gene lost 1 base, with 6 bases spanning the gap. This CDR3 is 13 amino acids long. The CDR3 DNA follows: TGTGCCAGCTCACCGACAATCCAAGAGACCCAGTACTTC. Translation: CASSPTIQETQYF.

Only a few counts were recorded for this clonotype. J is TRBJ1-2 and V is TRBV11-2; tentatively, D is TRBD1 (6 bases). The CDR3 covers 16 residues. V was shortened by 2 bases and J by 2 bases, with 15 bases between the two germline ends. Germline values: CDR1 SGHAT, CDR2 FQNNGV. The CDR3 DNA reads TGTGCCAGCAGCTTATTCGGGACACACATCAACTATGGCTACACCTTC. As protein: CASSLFGTHINYGYTF.

This clonotype was observed a few times. This rearrangement joins TRBV10-3 to TRBJ1-1; the match to TRBD1 covers 9 bases. The V gene's germline CDR1 is ENHRY and CDR2 SYGVKD. The CDR3 consists of 15 residues. Trimming cost V 5 bases and J 1 base; bases outside gene matches: 5. The CDR3 sequence is CAISPGTGTNTEAFF. CDR3 DNA: TGTGCCATCAGTCCCGGGACAGGGACGAACACTGAAGCTTTCTTT.

The gene calls are TRBV7-9 and TRBJ1-2; TRBD1 might be the D (6 bases). The CDR3 is made up of 15 amino acids. The V end was cut by 2 bases, the J end by 6 bases, with 16 bases between. Germline V gives CDR1 SEHNR, CDR2 FQNEAQ (reference sequence). As DNA, the CDR3 is TGTGCCAGCAGCTTATATCTTGGGGGGGCGGATGGCTACACCTTC. It is translated as CASSLYLGGADGYTF. Full variable domain (outside the CDR3, taken from reference TRBV7-9 and TRBJ1-2): DTGVSQNPRHKITKRGQNVTFRCDPISEHNRLYWYRQTLGQGPEFLTYFQNEAQLEKSRLLSDRFSAERPKGSFSTLEIQRTEQGDSAMYLCASSLYLGGADGYTFGSGTRLTVV.

The chain uses TRBV29-1 and TRBJ1-1; no clear D. The ends were cut back, 3 bases at V and 6 bases at J, with 8 bases in the middle. Germline CDR1 reads SQVTM; CDR2 reads ANQGSEA. This CDR3 is 11 amino acids long. CDR3 nucleotides: TGCAGCGTTGACCCAGGTCCTGAAGCTTTCTTT. It encodes CSVDPGPEAFF.

This chain joins TRBV7-9 and TRBJ2-1, with 11 bases identical to TRBD2. CDR1 and CDR2 from the germline V gene are SEHNR and FQNEAQ (reference sequence). The CDR3 length is 16 residues. With V trimmed by 4 bases and J by 9 bases, 11 bases remained unmatched. CDR3 residues: CASSSVAGGSRGEQFF. DNA of the CDR3: TGTGCCAGCAGCTCTGTAGCGGGGGGGAGTCGTGGTGAGCAGTTCTTC.

The table lists this clonotype with a few counts. DNA for the CDR3: TGTGCCAGCAGTCGCGGGGGGCCCACCTACGAGCAGTACTTC. This codes for CASSRGGPTYEQYF. J is TRBJ2-7 and V is TRBV12-3 or TRBV12-4, with 8 nucleotides matching TRBD2. The ends lost 5 bases at V and 2 bases at J; junction bases unmatched: 5. The CDR3 loop spans 14 amino acids.

This clonotype was picked up one time. V usage is TRBV30 and J usage is TRBJ1-1, with no clear D. Germline loops: CDR1 GTSNPN, CDR2 SVGIG (reference sequence). V gave up 3 bases and J gave up 0 bases, with 8 bases separating them. The CDR3 covers 13 residues. The CDR3 reads CAWRGLMNTEAFF. The DNA for the CDR3 is TGTGCCTGGAGGGGATTAATGAACACTGAAGCTTTCTTT.

This clonotype came up a few times. This sequence joins TRBV12-3 or TRBV12-4 and TRBJ1-2; tentative D call: TRBD1 (5 bases). The CDR3 is 14 residues long. V shed 6 bases and J shed 4 bases, with 15 bases lying between them. The CDR3 DNA reads as TGTGCCAGCAGCCGAGGGGAGGTCGGCTATGGCTACACCTTC. Protein product: CASSRGEVGYGYTF.

The chain joins TRBV6-5 to TRBJ2-1; no clear D. The CDR3 extends over 16 amino acids. V lost 2 bases to trimming and J lost 10 bases, with 21 bases between them. CDR1 is MNHEY and CDR2 is SVGAGI in the germline V gene. The chain's CDR3 is CASSYGVSRVPREQFF. The CDR3 nucleotides are TGTGCCAGCAGTTACGGGGTTTCCCGGGTTCCCCGAGAGCAGTTCTTC.

This clonotype was counted a few times. The rearrangement joins TRBV6-5 to TRBJ2-5, with a tentative D call TRBD2 (7 bases). The V and J ends lost 3 bases and 5 bases respectively, with 16 bases between them. CDR1 is MNHEY, CDR2 SVGAGI, per germline. This CDR3 is built from 15 residues. Written as DNA, the CDR3 is TGTGCCAGCAGTTATTCCCGGGGGGCTTATGAGACCCAGTACTTC. This sequence encodes CASSYSRGAYETQYF.

This chain connects TRBV3-1 to TRBJ2-2, with TRBD1 matching 7 bases. The CDR3 has 18 residues. V shed 4 bases, J shed 4 bases, and the junction held 15 bases outside the gene matches. The germline V gene has CDR1 LGHDT and CDR2 YNNKEL (reference sequence). CDR3 sequence: CASSRQGQFRPFTGELFF. The CDR3 DNA sequence: TGTGCCAGCAGCCGACAGGGACAGTTTCGACCTTTCACCGGGGAGCTGTTTTTT.

This chain connects TRBV6-6 to TRBJ1-2; D call uncertain. CDR1 and CDR2 from the germline V gene are MNHNY and SVGAGI (reference sequence). The CDR3 sequence is 10 residues long. Trimming shortened V by 6 bases and J by 8 bases, and 7 bases separated the two germline ends. The CDR3 DNA is TGTGCCAGCAGATCGGGGGGCTACACCTTC. Encoded protein: CASRSGGYTF.

This clonotype has a handful of counts. The chain joins TRBV19 to TRBJ1-5; 8 nucleotides line up with TRBD1. The CDR3 extends over 15 amino acids. J lost 3 bases, V lost 3 bases, and 4 bases had no gene match. Germline V gene sequence: CDR1 LNHDA, CDR2 SQIVND (reference sequence). CDR3 DNA: TGTGCCAGTAGTATGGACAGGGTAAACAATCAGCCCCAGCATTTT. This encodes CASSMDRVNNQPQHF.